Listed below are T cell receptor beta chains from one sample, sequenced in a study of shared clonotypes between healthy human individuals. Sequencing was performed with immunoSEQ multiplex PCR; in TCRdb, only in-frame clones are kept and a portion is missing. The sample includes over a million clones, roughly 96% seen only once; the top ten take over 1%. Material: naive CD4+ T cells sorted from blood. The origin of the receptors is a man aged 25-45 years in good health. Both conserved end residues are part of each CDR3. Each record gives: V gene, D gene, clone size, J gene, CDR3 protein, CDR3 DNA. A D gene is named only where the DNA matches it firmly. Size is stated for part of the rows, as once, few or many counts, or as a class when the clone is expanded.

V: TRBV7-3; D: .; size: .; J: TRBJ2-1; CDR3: CASSYNDNEQFF; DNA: TGTGCCAGCAGCTACAATGACAATGAGCAGTTCTTC
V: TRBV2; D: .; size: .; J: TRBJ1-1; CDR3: CASSPEGGRSTEAFF; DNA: TGTGCCAGCAGTCCCGAGGGGGGCCGGAGCACTGAAGCTTTCTTT
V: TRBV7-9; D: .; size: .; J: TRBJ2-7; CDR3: CASSYSGLTSYEQYF; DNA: TGTGCCAGCAGCTATTCCGGACTAACTTCCTACGAGCAGTACTTC
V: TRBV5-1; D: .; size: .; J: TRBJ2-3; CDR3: CASSLALGRQPTDTQYF; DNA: TGCGCCAGCAGCTTGGCCCTTGGCAGACAACCCACAGATACGCAGTATTTT
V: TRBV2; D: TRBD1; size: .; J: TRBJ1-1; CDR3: CASSRDRATFF; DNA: TGTGCCAGCAGCCGGGACAGGGCGACTTTCTTT
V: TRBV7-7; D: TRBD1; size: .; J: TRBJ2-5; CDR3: CASSLGGTVQETQYF; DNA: TGTGCTAGCAGCTTAGGTGGGACAGTCCAAGAGACCCAGTACTTC
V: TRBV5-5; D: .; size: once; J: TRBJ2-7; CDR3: CASSFRLATYEQYF; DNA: TGTGCCAGCAGTTTCAGGTTGGCCACCTACGAGCAGTACTTC
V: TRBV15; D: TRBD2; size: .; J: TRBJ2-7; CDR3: CATNNGGSYEQYF; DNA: TGTGCCACCAACAACGGGGGGTCCTACGAGCAGTACTTC
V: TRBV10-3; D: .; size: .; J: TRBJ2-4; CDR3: CAIRELNIQYF; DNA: TGTGCCATCAGGGAACTTAACATTCAGTACTTC
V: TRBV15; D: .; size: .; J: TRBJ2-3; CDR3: CATSRSLSTDTQYF; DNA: TGTGCCACCAGCAGATCACTTAGCACAGATACGCAGTATTTT
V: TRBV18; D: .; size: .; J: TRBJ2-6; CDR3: CASSPYTGRGANVLTF; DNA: TGTGCCAGCTCACCCTATACAGGTAGGGGGGCCAACGTCCTGACTTTC
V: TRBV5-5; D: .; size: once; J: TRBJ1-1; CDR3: CASSLASRTEAFF; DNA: TGTGCCAGCAGCTTGGCCTCGAGGACTGAAGCTTTCTTT
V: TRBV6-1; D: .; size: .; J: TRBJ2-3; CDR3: CASSPPESTDTQYF; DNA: TGTGCCAGCAGTCCTCCTGAAAGCACAGATACGCAGTATTTT
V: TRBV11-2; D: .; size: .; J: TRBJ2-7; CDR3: CASSPDGSPREQYF; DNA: TGTGCCAGCAGCCCCGACGGCTCCCCTCGTGAGCAGTACTTC
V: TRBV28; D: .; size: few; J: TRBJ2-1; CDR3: CASSFGAFGSTNEQFF; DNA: TGTGCCAGCAGTTTTGGAGCTTTCGGCAGTACTAATGAGCAGTTCTTC
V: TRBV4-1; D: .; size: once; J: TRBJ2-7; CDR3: CASSQDRVGEQYF; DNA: TGCGCCAGCAGCCAAGATCGGGTGGGCGAGCAGTACTTC
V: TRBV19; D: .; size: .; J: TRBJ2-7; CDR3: CASSTAPGLEQYF; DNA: TGTGCCAGTAGTACGGCCCCGGGGCTCGAGCAGTACTTC
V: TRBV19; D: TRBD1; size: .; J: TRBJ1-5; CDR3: CASSPDRGRRNQPQHF; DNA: TGTGCCAGTAGTCCTGACAGGGGGCGCCGCAATCAGCCCCAGCATTTT
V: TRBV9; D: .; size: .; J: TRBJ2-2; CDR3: CASSVGAANTGELFF; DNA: TGTGCCAGCAGCGTGGGAGCGGCGAACACCGGGGAGCTGTTTTTT
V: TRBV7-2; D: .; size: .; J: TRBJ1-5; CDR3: CASSAVRATQPQHF; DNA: TGTGCCAGCAGCGCAGTCAGGGCTACTCAGCCCCAGCATTTT
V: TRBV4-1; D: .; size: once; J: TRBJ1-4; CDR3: CASSQERYSNEKLFF; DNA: TGCGCCAGCAGCCAAGAGAGATACAGCAACGAAAAACTGTTTTTT
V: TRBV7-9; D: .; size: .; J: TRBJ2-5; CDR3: CASSLGRRLAETQYF; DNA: TGTGCCAGCAGCTTGGGTCGGCGCCTCGCTGAGACCCAGTACTTC
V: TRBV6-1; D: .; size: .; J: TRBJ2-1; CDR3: CASSEERYNEQFF; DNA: TGTGCCAGCAGTGAAGAGAGATACAATGAGCAGTTCTTC
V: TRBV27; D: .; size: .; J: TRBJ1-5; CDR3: CASSLGIGSNQPQHF; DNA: TGTGCCAGCAGTTTAGGGATAGGCAGCAATCAGCCCCAGCATTTT
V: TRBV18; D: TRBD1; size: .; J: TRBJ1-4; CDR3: CASSQDRRTNEKLFF; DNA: TGTGCCAGCTCACAGGACAGGAGGACTAATGAAAAACTGTTTTTT
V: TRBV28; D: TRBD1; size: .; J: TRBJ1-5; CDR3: CASSLGRTGALNQPQHF; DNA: TGTGCCAGCAGTTTAGGACGGACAGGGGCCCTCAATCAGCCCCAGCATTTT
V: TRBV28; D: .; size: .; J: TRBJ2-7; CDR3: CASSERGPEYEQYF; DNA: TGTGCCAGCAGTGAACGGGGGCCCGAGTACGAGCAGTACTTC
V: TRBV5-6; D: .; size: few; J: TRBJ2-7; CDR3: CASSRRPFHEQYF; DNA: TGTGCCAGCAGCCGACGACCTTTCCACGAGCAGTACTTC
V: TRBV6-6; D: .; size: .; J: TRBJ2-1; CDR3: CASRPGWGNYNEQFF; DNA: TGTGCCAGCAGACCTGGTTGGGGCAACTACAATGAGCAGTTCTTC